This T cell receptor beta chain appears in the sequencing data of a study of blood T cells in healthy people across ages. Using a J-beta primer mix together with a sample-barcoded 5' primer, a second PCR was run for about 6 to 12 cycles. TCRdb fed the 5' RACE reads into MiXCR, producing one record per CDR3 protein. Of 600,000 to 1,000,000 distinct CDR3 sequences in the sample, more than 20% were seen once. With respect to this clonotype: The antigen is undetermined.

The CDR3 totals 13 residues. Trimming at V came to 5 bases and at J to 8 bases, leaving 4 bases not matched to a gene. Germline CDR1 reads SGHTA; CDR2 reads FQGTGA. The study, taken as a whole, reports: Relative to aged donors, long-lived donors carried more naive CD4+ cells and displayed higher diversity.

Drawing of peripheral blood yielded about 10 milliliters from each donor. This sample also appeared in a second study, on T cells of mothers and their children. Turning to that study: Three healthy Caucasian mothers and their six children were the donors.

The chain employs TRBV7-3 and TRBJ2-1; 9 bases agree with TRBD1. This receptor was identified in a boy younger than 18 in good health. What was sequenced was blood. This chain's CDR3 is CASSTGQGYEQFF. CDR3 nucleotides: TGTGCCAGCAGCACAGGACAGGGGTATGAGCAGTTCTTC.